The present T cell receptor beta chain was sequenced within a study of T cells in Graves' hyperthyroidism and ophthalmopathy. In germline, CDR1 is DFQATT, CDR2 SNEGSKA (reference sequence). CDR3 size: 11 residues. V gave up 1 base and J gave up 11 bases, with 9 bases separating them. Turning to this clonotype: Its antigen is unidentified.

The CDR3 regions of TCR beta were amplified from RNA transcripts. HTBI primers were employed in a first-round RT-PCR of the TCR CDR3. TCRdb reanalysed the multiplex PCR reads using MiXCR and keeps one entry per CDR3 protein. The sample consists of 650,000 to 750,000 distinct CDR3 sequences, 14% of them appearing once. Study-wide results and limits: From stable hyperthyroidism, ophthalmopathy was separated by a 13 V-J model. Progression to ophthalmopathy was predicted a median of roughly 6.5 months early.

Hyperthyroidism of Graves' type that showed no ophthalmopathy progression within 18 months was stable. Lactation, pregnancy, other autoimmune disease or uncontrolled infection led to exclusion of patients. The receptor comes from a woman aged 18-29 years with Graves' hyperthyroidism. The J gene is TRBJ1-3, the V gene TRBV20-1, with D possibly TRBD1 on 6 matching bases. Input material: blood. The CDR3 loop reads CSARVGGPIYF. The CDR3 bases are TGCAGTGCTAGAGTCGGGGGCCCCATATATTTT.